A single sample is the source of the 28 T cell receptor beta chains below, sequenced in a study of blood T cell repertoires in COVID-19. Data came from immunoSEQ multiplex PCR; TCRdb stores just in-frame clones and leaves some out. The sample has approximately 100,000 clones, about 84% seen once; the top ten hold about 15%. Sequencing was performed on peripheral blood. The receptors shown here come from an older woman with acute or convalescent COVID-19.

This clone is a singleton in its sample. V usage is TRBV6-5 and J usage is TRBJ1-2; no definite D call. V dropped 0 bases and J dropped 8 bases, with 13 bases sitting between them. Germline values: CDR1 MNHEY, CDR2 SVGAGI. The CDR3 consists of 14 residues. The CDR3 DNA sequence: TGTGCCAGCAGTTACTCGAGTTCGAAGAACGGCTACACCTTC. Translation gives CASSYSSSKNGYTF.

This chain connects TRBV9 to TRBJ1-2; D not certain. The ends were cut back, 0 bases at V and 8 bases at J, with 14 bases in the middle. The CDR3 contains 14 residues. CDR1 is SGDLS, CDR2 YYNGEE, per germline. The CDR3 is CASSVEPGAGGYTF. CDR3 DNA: TGTGCCAGCAGCGTAGAGCCTGGAGCCGGAGGCTACACCTTC.

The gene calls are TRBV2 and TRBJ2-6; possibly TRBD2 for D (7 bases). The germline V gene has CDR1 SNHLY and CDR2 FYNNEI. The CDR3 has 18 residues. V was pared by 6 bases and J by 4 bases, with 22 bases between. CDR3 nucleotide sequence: TGTGCCAGCAGCCCAATGGGGGGGCGCAGACCAGGGGCCAACGTCCTGACTTTC. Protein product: CASSPMGGRRPGANVLTF.

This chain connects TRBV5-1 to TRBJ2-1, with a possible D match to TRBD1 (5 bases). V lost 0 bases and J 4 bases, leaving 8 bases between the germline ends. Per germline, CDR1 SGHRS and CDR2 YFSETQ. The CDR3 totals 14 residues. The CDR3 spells CASSLGGSYNEQFF. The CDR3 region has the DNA TGCGCCAGCAGCTTGGGGGGCAGTTACAATGAGCAGTTCTTC.

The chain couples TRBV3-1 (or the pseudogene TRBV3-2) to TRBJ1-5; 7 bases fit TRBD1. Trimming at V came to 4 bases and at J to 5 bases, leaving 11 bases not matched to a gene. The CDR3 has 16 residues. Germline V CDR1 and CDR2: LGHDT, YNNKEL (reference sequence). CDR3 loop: CASSRGTQGVDQPQHF. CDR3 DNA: TGTGCCAGCAGCCGGGGGACCCAGGGGGTTGATCAGCCCCAGCATTTT.

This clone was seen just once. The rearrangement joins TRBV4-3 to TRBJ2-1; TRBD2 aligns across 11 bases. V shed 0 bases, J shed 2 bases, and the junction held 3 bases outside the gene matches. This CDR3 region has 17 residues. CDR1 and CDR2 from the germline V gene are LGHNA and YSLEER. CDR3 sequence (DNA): TGCGCCAGCAGCCAAGATGAGACTAGCGGGGCCTACAATGAGCAGTTCTTC. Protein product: CASSQDETSGAYNEQFF.

CDR3 sequence reads: CASLRDRGVHYGYTF. For the CDR3, the DNA is TGTGCCAGCCTCCGGGACAGGGGCGTTCACTATGGCTACACCTTC. J is TRBJ1-2 and V is TRBV27, with TRBD1 matching 10 bases. The junction had 9 bases not matched to a gene; V was cut back by 8 bases and J by 3 bases. The germline gives CDR1 MNHEY, CDR2 SMNVEV (reference sequence). This CDR3 contains 15 residues.

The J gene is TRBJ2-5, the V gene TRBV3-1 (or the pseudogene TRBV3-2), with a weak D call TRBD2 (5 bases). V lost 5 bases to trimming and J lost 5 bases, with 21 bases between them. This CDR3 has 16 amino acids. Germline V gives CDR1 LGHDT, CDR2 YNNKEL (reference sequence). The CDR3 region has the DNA TGTGCCAGCAGCTTATCAAACGGTCGGGGAAGTGAGACCCAGTACTTC. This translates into CASSLSNGRGSETQYF.

The CDR3 reads CATSGASGGIYNEQFF. The CDR3 DNA is TGTGCCACCTCTGGTGCTAGCGGGGGAATTTACAATGAGCAGTTCTTC. The chain employs TRBV24-1 and TRBJ2-1, with 10 nucleotides matching TRBD2. The V and J ends lost 9 bases and 4 bases, in that order; junction bases with no gene match: 11. CDR3 size: 16 residues. From germline, CDR1 is KGHDR and CDR2 SFDVKD.

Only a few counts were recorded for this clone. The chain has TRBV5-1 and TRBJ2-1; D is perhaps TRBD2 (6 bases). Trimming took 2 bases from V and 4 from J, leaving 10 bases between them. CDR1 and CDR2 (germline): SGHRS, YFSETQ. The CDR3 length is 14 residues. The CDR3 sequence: CASSFYAGYNEQFF. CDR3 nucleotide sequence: TGCGCCAGCAGCTTTTATGCGGGGTACAATGAGCAGTTCTTC.

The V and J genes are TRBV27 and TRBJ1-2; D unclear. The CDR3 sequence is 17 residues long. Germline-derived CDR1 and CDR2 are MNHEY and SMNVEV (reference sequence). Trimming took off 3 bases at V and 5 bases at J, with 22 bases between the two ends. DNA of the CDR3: TGTGCCAGCAGTTTTCGGTTCGGAGGACGGGTGCCTTATGGCTACACCTTC. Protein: CASSFRFGGRVPYGYTF.

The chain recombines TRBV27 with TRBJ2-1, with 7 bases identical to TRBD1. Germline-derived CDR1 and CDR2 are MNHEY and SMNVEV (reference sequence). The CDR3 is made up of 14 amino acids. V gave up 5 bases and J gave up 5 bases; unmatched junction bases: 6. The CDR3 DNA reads TGTGCCAGCAGTCAACTGACAGGGAACAATGAGCAGTTCTTC. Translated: CASSQLTGNNEQFF.

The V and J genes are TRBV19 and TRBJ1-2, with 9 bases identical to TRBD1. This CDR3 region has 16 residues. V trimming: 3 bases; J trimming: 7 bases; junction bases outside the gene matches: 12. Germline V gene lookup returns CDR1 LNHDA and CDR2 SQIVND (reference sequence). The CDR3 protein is CASSIFGRTGESGYTF. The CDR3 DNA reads TGTGCCAGTAGTATTTTCGGTAGGACAGGGGAAAGTGGCTACACCTTC.

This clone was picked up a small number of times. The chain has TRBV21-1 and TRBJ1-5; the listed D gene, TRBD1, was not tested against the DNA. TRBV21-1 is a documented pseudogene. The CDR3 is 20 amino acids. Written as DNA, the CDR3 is TGTGCCAGCAGCACCCATGGGGACAGGGGAATGATTGGTGGCAATCAGCCCCAGCATTTT. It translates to CASSTHGDRGMIGGNQPQHF.

CDR3 protein: CASSFPSGQGEGDTQYF. The CDR3 bases are TGTGCCAGCAGCTTTCCCTCGGGACAGGGGGAGGGGGATACGCAGTATTTT. The V call is TRBV5-4, the J call TRBJ2-3; 11 bases match TRBD1. The J segment lost 6 bases and the V segment lost 2 bases, leaving 11 bases of the junction unmatched. The CDR3 length is 17 residues. Per germline, CDR1 SGHNT and CDR2 YYREEE (reference sequence).

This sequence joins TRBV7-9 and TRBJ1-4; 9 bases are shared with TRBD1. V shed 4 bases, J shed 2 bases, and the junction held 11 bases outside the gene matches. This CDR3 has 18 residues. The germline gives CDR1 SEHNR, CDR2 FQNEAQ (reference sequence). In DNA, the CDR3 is TGTGCCAGCAGCTCAACCGGGACAGGGTTTACTACTAATGAAAAACTGTTTTTT. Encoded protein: CASSSTGTGFTTNEKLFF. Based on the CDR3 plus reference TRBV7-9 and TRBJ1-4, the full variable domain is DTGVSQNPRHKITKRGQNVTFRCDPISEHNRLYWYRQTLGQGPEFLTYFQNEAQLEKSRLLSDRFSAERPKGSFSTLEIQRTEQGDSAMYLCASSSTGTGFTTNEKLFFGSGTQLSVL.

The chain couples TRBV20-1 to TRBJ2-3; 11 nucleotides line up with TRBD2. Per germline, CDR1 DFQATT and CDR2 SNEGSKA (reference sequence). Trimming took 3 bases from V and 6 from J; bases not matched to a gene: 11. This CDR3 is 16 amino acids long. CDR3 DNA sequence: TGCAGTGCTAGTCACCCACTAGCGGGGGTTGAGGATACGCAGTATTTT. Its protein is CSASHPLAGVEDTQYF.

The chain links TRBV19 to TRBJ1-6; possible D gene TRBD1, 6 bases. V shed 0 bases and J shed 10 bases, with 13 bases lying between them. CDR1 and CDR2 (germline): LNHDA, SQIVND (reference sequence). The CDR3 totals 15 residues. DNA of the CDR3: TGTGCCAGTAGTATAGAGGCAGGGGTTGTCTCACCCCTCCACTTT. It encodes CASSIEAGVVSPLHF.

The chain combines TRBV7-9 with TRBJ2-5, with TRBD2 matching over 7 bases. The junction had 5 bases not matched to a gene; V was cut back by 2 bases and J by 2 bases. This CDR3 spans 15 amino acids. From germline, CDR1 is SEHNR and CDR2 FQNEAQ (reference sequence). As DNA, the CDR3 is TGTGCCAGCAGCTTAAGCGGGACCATACAAGAGACCCAGTACTTC. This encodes CASSLSGTIQETQYF.

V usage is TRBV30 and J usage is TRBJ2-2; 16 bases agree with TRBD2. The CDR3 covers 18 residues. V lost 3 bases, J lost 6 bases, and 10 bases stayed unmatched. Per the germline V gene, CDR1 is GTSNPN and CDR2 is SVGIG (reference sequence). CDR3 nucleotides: TGTGCCTGGAGAGAGGGACTAGCGGGAGGGGCGTCCGCCGGGGAGCTGTTTTTT. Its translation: CAWREGLAGGASAGELFF. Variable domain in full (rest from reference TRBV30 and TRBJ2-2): SQTIHQWPATLVQPVGSPLSLECTVEGTSNPNLYWYRQAAGRGLQLLFYSVGIGQISSEVPQNLSASRPQDRQFILSSKKLLLSDSGFYLCAWREGLAGGASAGELFFGEGSRLTVL.

DNA of the CDR3: TGTGCCAGAAGCCTACCCCGGGCAGGGGGCAGGGTAGCGGTATTCTACGAGCAGTACGTC. Its protein is CARSLPRAGGRVAVFYEQYV. V and J are TRBV5-3 and TRBJ2-7, with 8 bases identical to TRBD1. TRBV5-3 is treated as an ORF (open reading frame) with a function not yet certain. The CDR3 is 20 residues long. The J segment lost 3 bases and the V segment lost 4 bases, leaving 24 bases of the junction unmatched.

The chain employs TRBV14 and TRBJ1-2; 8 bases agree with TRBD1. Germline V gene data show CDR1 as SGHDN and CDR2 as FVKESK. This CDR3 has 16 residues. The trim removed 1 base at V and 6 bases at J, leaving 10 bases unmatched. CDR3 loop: CASSQVSFGTGHGYTF. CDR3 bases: TGTGCCAGCAGCCAAGTATCGTTTGGGACAGGTCATGGCTACACCTTC.

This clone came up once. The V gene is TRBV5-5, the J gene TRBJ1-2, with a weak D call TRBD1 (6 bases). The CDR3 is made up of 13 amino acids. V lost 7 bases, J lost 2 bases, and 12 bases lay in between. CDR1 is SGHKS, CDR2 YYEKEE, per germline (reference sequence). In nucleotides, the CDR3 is TGTGCCAGCCAGCCAGGGGAAAACTATGGCTACACCTTC. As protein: CASQPGENYGYTF.

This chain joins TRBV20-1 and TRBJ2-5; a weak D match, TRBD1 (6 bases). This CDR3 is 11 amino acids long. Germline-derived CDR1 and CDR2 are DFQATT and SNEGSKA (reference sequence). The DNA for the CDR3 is TGCAGCACCACAGGGCCCGGTGCCCAGTACTTC. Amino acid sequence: CSTTGPGAQYF.

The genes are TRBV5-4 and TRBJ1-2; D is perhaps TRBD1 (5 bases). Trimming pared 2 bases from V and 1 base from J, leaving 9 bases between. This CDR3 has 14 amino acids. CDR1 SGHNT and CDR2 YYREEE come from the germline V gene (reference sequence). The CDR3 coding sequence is TGTGCCAGCAGCTTAGGCCAGGGTAACTATGGCTACACCTTC. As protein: CASSLGQGNYGYTF.

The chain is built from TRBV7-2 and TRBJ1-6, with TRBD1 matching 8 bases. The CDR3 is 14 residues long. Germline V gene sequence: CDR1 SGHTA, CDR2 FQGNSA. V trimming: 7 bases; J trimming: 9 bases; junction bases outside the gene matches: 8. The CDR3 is CASTIQGAGSPLHF. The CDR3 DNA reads TGTGCCAGCACCATCCAGGGGGCCGGTTCACCCCTCCACTTT. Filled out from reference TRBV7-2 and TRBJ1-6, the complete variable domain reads GAGVSQSPSNKVTEKGKDVELRCDPISGHTALYWYRQSLGQGLEFLIYFQGNSAPDKSGLPSDRFSAERTGGSVSTLTIQRTQQEDSAVYLCASTIQGAGSPLHFGNGTRLTVT.

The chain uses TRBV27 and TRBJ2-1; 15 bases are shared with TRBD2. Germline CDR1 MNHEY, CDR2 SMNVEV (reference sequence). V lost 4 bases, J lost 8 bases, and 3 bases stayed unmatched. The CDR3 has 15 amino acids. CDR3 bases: TGTGCCAGCAGTTGGACTAGCGGGGGGGCCTATGAGCAGTTCTTC. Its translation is CASSWTSGGAYEQFF.

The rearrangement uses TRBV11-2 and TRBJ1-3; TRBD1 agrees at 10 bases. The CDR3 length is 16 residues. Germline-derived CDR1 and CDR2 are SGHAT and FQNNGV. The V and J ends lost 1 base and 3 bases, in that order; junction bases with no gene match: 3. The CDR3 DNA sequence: TGTGCCAGCAGCTTAGGGGGACAGGGGATTGGAAACACCATATATTTT. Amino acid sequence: CASSLGGQGIGNTIYF.